These 30 T cell receptor beta chains were all obtained from the same sample, sequenced in a study of CD8+CD57+ T cells in acquired aplastic anemia (dated by TCRdb to the late 2010s). The reads were generated on an Illumina HiSeq 2000. Profiling of TCR beta VDJ combinations and CDR3 sequences used genomic DNA as the template. TCRdb cleaned the public reads at Q25 with fastp, built clones with MiXCR and kept in-frame beta chains. Every CDR3 protein is listed once, alongside the most common genes and DNA of its rows. This sample has approximately 270,000 distinct CDR3 sequences in its table, and about 56% of those were observed once. The ten largest clonotypes hold 8% of the sample. The sample was sorted CD4+, CD8+, or CD8+CD57+ T cells (not recorded which) from PBMCs. The receptors shown here come from a human donor with severe aplastic anemia or a healthy control (not recorded which).

The J gene is TRBJ1-2, the V gene TRBV20-1; TRBD1 aligns across 10 bases. This CDR3 spans 14 amino acids. The V gene end was trimmed by 6 bases and the J gene end by 5 bases; junction bases not matched to a gene: 9. CDR1 is DFQATT, CDR2 SNEGSKA, per germline (reference sequence). CDR3 sequence reads: CSAGTGTGAYGYTF. The CDR3 DNA sequence: TGCAGTGCGGGAACCGGGACAGGGGCTTATGGCTACACCTTC.

This clonotype was seen only a few times. This chain links TRBV12-5 with TRBJ2-3; D is unresolved. With 4 bases removed from V and 1 base from J, the gap between germline ends came to 18 bases. The CDR3 runs 17 residues. The germline V gene has CDR1 LGHNT and CDR2 FRNRAP. DNA for the CDR3: TGTGCTAGTGGTTCCGAGTCTAAGCTCCAGGGCACAGATACGCAGTATTTT. It yields the protein CASGSESKLQGTDTQYF.

In this sample, this clonotype turned up a few times. The chain combines TRBV24-1 with TRBJ2-7; D perhaps matches TRBD1 (6 bases). The CDR3 spans 15 residues. The ends were cut back, 2 bases at V and 0 bases at J, with 10 bases in the middle. Per the germline V gene, CDR1 is KGHDR and CDR2 is SFDVKD. CDR3 in DNA: TGTGCCACCAGTGATTCCAGGGGAGACTCCTACGAGCAGTACTTC. This translates into CATSDSRGDSYEQYF.

The chain links TRBV5-1 to TRBJ1-1; D unresolved. V lost 5 bases and J 0 bases, leaving 8 bases between the germline ends. Germline V gene sequence: CDR1 SGHRS, CDR2 YFSETQ. The CDR3 consists of 13 residues. The CDR3 is CASRKQLNTEAFF. CDR3 DNA: TGCGCCAGCAGGAAACAGTTGAACACTGAAGCTTTCTTT.

In the case of this clonotype: The junction does not match germline at one end; this may be a read error. The chain couples TRBV19 to TRBJ2-7, with D tentatively TRBD1 or TRBD2 (6 bases each). CDR3 length equals 13 residues. CDR1 and CDR2 (germline): LNHDA, SQIVND (reference sequence). The CDR3 region is CACSKQGRHEQYF. CDR3 coding DNA: TGTGCCTGTAGTAAGCAGGGGAGGCACGAGCAGTACTTC.

This clonotype was detected many times. This chain connects TRBV12-3 or TRBV12-4 to TRBJ1-2; no clear D gene. The V and J ends lost 4 bases and 4 bases respectively, with 19 bases between them. The CDR3 has 16 amino acids. The CDR3 reads CASSSTNVGAGYGYTF. The CDR3 nucleotides are TGTGCCAGCAGTTCTACTAATGTGGGCGCCGGCTATGGCTACACCTTC.

To note about this clonotype: One junction end disagrees with the germline gene, perhaps due to a read error. The chain combines TRBV4-1 with TRBJ1-2; a possible D gene is TRBD1 (5 bases). The CDR3 spans 14 residues. Germline V gene data show CDR1 as MGHRA and CDR2 as YSYEKL. CDR3 amino acids: CASSQVNTGYGYTF. CDR3 in DNA: TGCGCCAGCAGCCAAGTGAATACAGGCTATGGCTATACCTTC.

This sequence joins TRBV28 and TRBJ2-7; D is undetermined. Trimming took off 0 bases at V and 2 bases at J, with 11 bases between the two ends. Germline CDR1 and CDR2: MDHEN and SYDVKM. CDR3 size: 15 residues. The CDR3 sequence is CASSLWGAGAYEQYF. The CDR3 DNA reads TGTGCCAGCAGTTTATGGGGCGCTGGGGCCTACGAGCAGTACTTC. Looking up the rest from reference TRBV28 and TRBJ2-7 gives the full variable domain: DVKVTQSSRYLVKRTGEKVFLECVQDMDHENMFWYRQDPGLGLRLIYFSYDVKMKEKGDIPEGYSVSREKKERFSLILESASTNQTSMYLCASSLWGAGAYEQYFGPGTRLTVT.

V and J are TRBV19 and TRBJ1-2; no clear D gene. The V gene's germline CDR1 is LNHDA and CDR2 SQIVND (reference sequence). This CDR3 is 13 amino acids long. V lost 5 bases to trimming and J lost 4 bases, with 11 bases between them. The CDR3 coding sequence is TGTGCCAGTAGTTTTAACACGGGCTATGGCTACACCTTC. It is translated as CASSFNTGYGYTF. Looking up the rest from reference TRBV19 and TRBJ1-2 gives the full variable domain: DGGITQSPKYLFRKEGQNVTLSCEQNLNHDAMYWYRQDPGQGLRLIYYSQIVNDFQKGDIAEGYSVSREKKESFPLTVTSAQKNPTAFYLCASSFNTGYGYTFGSGTRLTVV.

The CDR3 bases are TGTGCCAGCAGTTTAGGGACAGGGGGCCGCTTAGAGACCCAGTACTTC. It yields the protein CASSLGTGGRLETQYF. J is TRBJ2-5 and V is TRBV12-3 or TRBV12-4, with 11 bases fitting TRBD1. V shed 1 base, J shed 4 bases, and the junction held 5 bases outside the gene matches. This CDR3 contains 16 residues.

The gene calls are TRBV25-1 and TRBJ2-3; TRBD1 aligns across 10 bases. Germline trimming cut 3 bases from V and 4 bases from J; bases unmatched to any gene: 4. Germline V gene sequence: CDR1 MGHDK, CDR2 SYGVNS. This CDR3 is 15 amino acids long. This CDR3 reads CASSEGQGRADTQYF. The CDR3 DNA reads TGTGCCAGCAGTGAGGGACAGGGGCGGGCAGATACGCAGTATTTT.

This chain uses TRBV11-3 with TRBJ2-7; no reliable D call. CDR1 SGHNT and CDR2 YENEEA come from the germline V gene. The CDR3 is 13 amino acids. Trimming removed 0 bases at V and 3 bases at J, with 6 bases between. CDR3 in amino acids: CASSLDPFYEQYF. The CDR3 DNA is TGTGCCAGCAGCTTAGATCCATTCTACGAGCAGTACTTC.

The rearrangement uses TRBV10-2 and TRBJ2-1; D remains unclear. The length of the CDR3 is 16 residues. The V end lost 0 bases, the J end lost 4 bases, and 13 bases lay between the germline ends. Germline lookup yields CDR1 WSHSY and CDR2 SAAADI. The CDR3 loop reads CASSESSVPIYNEQFF. In DNA form, the CDR3 reads TGCGCCAGCAGTGAGTCGTCGGTGCCTATTTACAATGAGCAGTTCTTC.

Comment on this clonotype: An end of the junction differs from the germline gene, which may be a read error. This sequence joins TRBV5-1 and TRBJ1-2; D ambiguous. The CDR3 length is 13 residues. CDR1 SGHRS and CDR2 YFSETQ come from the germline V gene. DNA for the CDR3: TGCGACAGCAGCTCTTCCGGGCAGCCGAATTACACCTTC. It yields the protein CDSSSSGQPNYTF.

This clonotype has only one observation. The rearrangement joins TRBV7-7 to TRBJ2-6, with a tentative D call TRBD2 (5 bases). Germline assignment: CDR1 SSHAT and CDR2 FNYEAQ (reference sequence). This CDR3 has 14 amino acids. The CDR3 nucleotides read TGTACTAGTAGCCAAGACCCTGGGGCCAACGTCCTGACTTTC. This gives the protein CTSSQDPGANVLTF.

This clonotype was seen repeatedly, ten times or more. The J gene is TRBJ1-5, the V gene TRBV6-1, with 7 positions matching TRBD1. Germline V lookup: CDR1 MNHNS, CDR2 SASEGT. The V gene end was trimmed by 7 bases and the J gene end by 5 bases; junction bases not matched to a gene: 5. The CDR3 loop spans 13 amino acids. The CDR3 sequence: CASMRQGDQPQHF. DNA of the CDR3: TGTGCCAGCATGCGACAGGGCGATCAGCCCCAGCATTTT.

This clonotype was observed a handful of times. The chain carries TRBV20-1 and TRBJ1-1; D is unclear. Trimming shortened V by 0 bases and J by 14 bases, and 16 bases separated the two germline ends. CDR3 length equals 12 residues. Germline values: CDR1 DFQATT, CDR2 SNEGSKA (reference sequence). The CDR3 sequence: CSARDMGGERFF. The CDR3, as DNA: TGCAGTGCTAGAGATATGGGCGGGGAACGCTTCTTT.

The J gene is TRBJ2-5, the V gene TRBV19; 9 bases map to TRBD1. J gave up 2 bases and V 2 bases, and 6 bases lay outside the gene matches. Germline V lookup: CDR1 LNHDA, CDR2 SQIVND (reference sequence). The length of the CDR3 is 16 residues. This CDR3 reads CASSIRTGTGQETQYF. In DNA, the CDR3 is TGTGCCAGTAGTATACGTACTGGGACAGGGCAAGAGACCCAGTACTTC.

This chain links TRBV6-4 with TRBJ2-2; a possible D gene is TRBD1 (5 bases). Between the trimmed V and J ends, which lost 6 bases and 1 base, there was a span of 12 bases. Germline V lookup: CDR1 MRHNA, CDR2 SNTAGT. The CDR3 spans 15 residues. The CDR3 sequence is CASSYFQGNTGELFF. CDR3 nucleotide sequence: TGTGCCAGCAGCTATTTCCAGGGGAACACCGGGGAGCTGTTTTTT.

The chain's CDR3 is CASSPEWTSGYEQYF. The CDR3 coding sequence is TGTGCCAGCAGCCCCGAGTGGACTAGCGGCTACGAGCAGTACTTC. V usage is TRBV5-8 and J usage is TRBJ2-7, with 10 bases identical to TRBD2. There are 15 residues in the CDR3. J lost 3 bases, V lost 4 bases, and 7 bases had no gene match. Germline CDR1 is SGHTS and CDR2 is YDEGEE.

This clonotype was seen only a few times. The gene calls are TRBV20-1 and TRBJ2-3; D tentatively reads TRBD1 or TRBD2 (5 bases each). Trimming shortened V by 0 bases and J by 1 base, and 8 bases separated the two germline ends. CDR1 is DFQATT and CDR2 is SNEGSKA in the germline V gene (reference sequence). This CDR3 is built from 14 residues. CDR3 region: CSAREVGGTDTQYF. As DNA, the CDR3 is TGCAGTGCTAGAGAGGTGGGGGGCACAGATACGCAGTATTTT.

The chain carries TRBV20-1 and TRBJ2-1; 11 bases fit TRBD1. This CDR3 has 15 residues. Germline-derived CDR1 and CDR2 are DFQATT and SNEGSKA (reference sequence). The trim removed 3 bases at V and 10 bases at J, leaving 11 bases unmatched. CDR3 sequence: CSARLGTGGLGEQFF. In DNA, the CDR3 is TGCAGTGCTAGGTTGGGGACAGGGGGACTAGGGGAGCAGTTCTTC.

In the case of this clonotype: Likely a read error: the CDR3 ends without its conserved phenylalanine or tryptophan. The chain combines TRBV29-1 with TRBJ1-3, with D perhaps TRBD1 (5 bases). CDR1 is SQVTM, CDR2 ANQGSEA, per germline. The V end lost 3 bases, the J end lost 4 bases, and 19 bases lay between the germline ends. The CDR3 runs to 16 residues. In DNA form, the CDR3 reads TGCAGCGTTGACTTCGCCCCCGGGGCCGCAGGAAACACCATATATTCT. Translation gives CSVDFAPGAAGNTIYS.

The V gene is TRBV5-1, the J gene TRBJ1-1; D not certain. Deletions cut 3 bases from V and 7 bases from J, with 10 bases between. Germline lookup yields CDR1 SGHRS and CDR2 YFSETQ. CDR3 length: 12 amino acids. The CDR3 is CASSYKGGEAFF. The CDR3 coding sequence is TGCGCCAGCAGCTATAAAGGCGGTGAAGCTTTCTTT. The full variable domain, in which reference TRBV5-1 and TRBJ1-1 provide the parts outside the CDR3, is KAGVTQTPRYLIKTRGQQVTLSCSPISGHRSVSWYQQTPGQGLQFLFEYFSETQRNKGNFPGRFSGRQFSNSRSEMNVSTLELGDSALYLCASSYKGGEAFFGQGTRLTVV.

This clonotype appeared many times. V usage is TRBV11-2 and J usage is TRBJ2-1, with TRBD2 identical over 9 bases. The germline gives CDR1 SGHAT, CDR2 FQNNGV. V lost 1 base, J lost 6 bases, and 7 bases stayed unmatched. There are 16 residues in the CDR3. This chain's CDR3 is CASSLVGGGALNEQFF. As DNA, the CDR3 is TGTGCCAGCAGCTTAGTAGGCGGGGGGGCCCTCAATGAGCAGTTCTTC.

The J gene is TRBJ1-5, the V gene TRBV15, with TRBD1 as a possible D gene (6 bases). The length of the CDR3 is 17 residues. Per germline, CDR1 LNHNV and CDR2 YYDKDF (reference sequence). Trimming shortened V by 1 base and J by 3 bases, and 16 bases separated the two germline ends. CDR3 DNA: TGTGCCACCAGCAGAGGGGCCGACAGGATGGCCAATCAGCCCCAGCATTTT. Translating it yields CATSRGADRMANQPQHF.

The rearrangement uses TRBV19 and TRBJ2-7; possible D gene TRBD2, 5 bases. V lost 5 bases and J 6 bases, leaving 14 bases between the germline ends. The germline V gene has CDR1 LNHDA and CDR2 SQIVND (reference sequence). The CDR3 contains 13 residues. The DNA of the CDR3 is TGTGCCAGTAGTCCGACCGGGGTAGGCGAGCAGTACTTC. Its translation: CASSPTGVGEQYF.

The chain uses TRBV24-1 and TRBJ2-3; maybe TRBD1 (6 bases). The CDR3 spans 15 residues. CDR1 and CDR2 from the germline V gene are KGHDR and SFDVKD. The ends were cut back, 3 bases at V and 3 bases at J, with 12 bases in the middle. In DNA form, the CDR3 reads TGTGCCACCAGTGATGGCCCGGGACAAACAGATACGCAGTATTTT. Its translation is CATSDGPGQTDTQYF.

There are many counts of this clonotype. The chain recombines TRBV11-2 with TRBJ2-7; 10 bases map to TRBD2. This CDR3 spans 15 amino acids. Germline CDR1 reads SGHAT; CDR2 reads FQNNGV. The junction had 5 bases not matched to a gene; V was cut back by 4 bases and J by 2 bases. The CDR3: CASSSRLAGPYEQYF. CDR3 in DNA: TGTGCCAGCAGCTCCAGACTAGCGGGCCCCTACGAGCAGTACTTC. The whole variable domain, filled in from reference TRBV11-2 and TRBJ2-7, reads EAGVAQSPRYKIIEKRQSVAFWCNPISGHATLYWYQQILGQGPKLLIQFQNNGVVDDSQLPKDRFSAERLKGVDSTLKIQPAKLEDSAVYLCASSSRLAGPYEQYFGPGTRLTVT.

The table lists this clonotype with a few counts. The J gene is TRBJ2-5, the V gene TRBV7-2; TRBD2 matches at 7 bases. Trimming cost V 7 bases and J 2 bases; bases outside gene matches: 10. This CDR3 has 15 residues. In germline, CDR1 is SGHTA, CDR2 FQGNSA. In DNA form, the CDR3 reads TGTGCCAGCAAAAGTCCTAGCGGACTTCAAGAGACCCAGTACTTC. Translated: CASKSPSGLQETQYF.